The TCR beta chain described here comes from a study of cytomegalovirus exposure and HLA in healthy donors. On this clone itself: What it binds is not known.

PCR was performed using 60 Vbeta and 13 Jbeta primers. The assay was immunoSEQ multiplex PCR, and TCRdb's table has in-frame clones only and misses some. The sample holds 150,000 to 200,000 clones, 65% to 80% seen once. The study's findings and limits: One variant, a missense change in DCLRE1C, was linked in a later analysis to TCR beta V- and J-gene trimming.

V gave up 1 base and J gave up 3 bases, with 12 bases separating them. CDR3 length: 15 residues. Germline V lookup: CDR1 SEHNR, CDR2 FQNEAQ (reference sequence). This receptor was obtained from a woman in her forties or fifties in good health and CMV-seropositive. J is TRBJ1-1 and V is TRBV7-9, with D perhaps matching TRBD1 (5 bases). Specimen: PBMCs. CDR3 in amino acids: CASSLEGLVDTEAFF. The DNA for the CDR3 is TGTGCCAGCAGCTTAGAGGGGCTGGTGGACACTGAAGCTTTCTTT.